This TCR beta chain was identified in a study of shared clonotypes between healthy human individuals. An even split of each subset's genomic DNA across several immunoSEQ plates was performed. Replicate sorted-subset PCRs were loaded with around 0.2 ug DNA, 31,000 or so T cell genomes. Produced via immunoSEQ multiplex PCR; TCRdb's table is partial and in-frame only. The sample consists of millions of clones, over 85% of them appearing once. Germline trimming cut 0 bases from V and 4 bases from J; bases unmatched to any gene: 6. The CDR3 totals 14 residues. CDR1 and CDR2 from the germline V gene are GTSNPN and SVGIG (reference sequence). Study-level results: The generation probabilities recorded for non-shared clonotypes fell below those of clonotypes shared by all four donors.

The count of this clone is one. Antigen unknown. The chain combines TRBV30 with TRBJ2-7; TRBD2 agrees at 7 bases. The material sequenced was naive CD4+ T cells sorted from blood. Documented subset: CD45RA+ positively selected. The clonotype originates from a man between 18 and 35 years old in good health. CDR3 sequence: CAWSVNGGGYEQYF. CDR3 nucleotide sequence: TGTGCCTGGAGTGTAAATGGCGGGGGTTACGAGCAGTACTTC.